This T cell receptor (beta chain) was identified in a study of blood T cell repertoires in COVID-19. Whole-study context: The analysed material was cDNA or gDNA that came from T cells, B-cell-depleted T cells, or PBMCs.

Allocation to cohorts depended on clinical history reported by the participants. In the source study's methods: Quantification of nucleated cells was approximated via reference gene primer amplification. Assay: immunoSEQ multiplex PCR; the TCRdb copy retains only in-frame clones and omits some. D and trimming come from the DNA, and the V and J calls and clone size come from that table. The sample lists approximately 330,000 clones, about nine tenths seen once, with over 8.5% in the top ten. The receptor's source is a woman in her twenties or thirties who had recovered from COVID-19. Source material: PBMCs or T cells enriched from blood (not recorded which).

The CDR3: CSVTAGYGFAGELFF. In DNA form, the CDR3 reads TGCAGCGTGACCGCAGGGTACGGGTTCGCCGGGGAGCTGTTTTTT. The chain recombines TRBV29-1 with TRBJ2-2; tentative D call: TRBD1 (5 bases). CDR1 is SQVTM, CDR2 ANQGSEA, per germline. The CDR3 covers 15 residues. V was trimmed by 6 bases and J by 6 bases, leaving 20 bases between them.